The 2 T cell receptor beta chains in this list originate from one sample, sequenced in a study of response to subunit inactivated influenza vaccine. TCRdb fed the RT-PCR reads into MiXCR, producing one record per CDR3 protein. The repertoire holds 650,000 to 800,000 distinct CDR3 sequences, with approximately 15% as singletons. Here the sequenced sample was PBMCs from blood, taken approximately 15 days before vaccination. These receptors all stem from a man aged 50-59 years who received an inactivated influenza vaccine.

This chain uses TRBV12-3 or TRBV12-4 with TRBJ2-1; the D gene is possibly TRBD2 (6 bases). The V end was cut by 5 bases, the J end by 0 bases, with 14 bases between. This CDR3 comprises 16 residues. The CDR3 coding sequence is TGTGCCAGCAGTGGGGTTAGCGGAAGCTCCTACAATGAGCAGTTCTTC. This codes for CASSGVSGSSYNEQFF.

This clonotype has a handful of counts. This chain connects TRBV28 to TRBJ2-3, with 7 nucleotides matching TRBD2. The ends lost 6 bases at V and 7 bases at J; junction bases unmatched: 4. This CDR3 has 12 amino acids. Germline loops: CDR1 MDHEN, CDR2 SYDVKM. The CDR3 spells CASSNGGYTQYF. CDR3 bases: TGTGCCAGCAGCAACGGGGGGTATACGCAGTATTTT.